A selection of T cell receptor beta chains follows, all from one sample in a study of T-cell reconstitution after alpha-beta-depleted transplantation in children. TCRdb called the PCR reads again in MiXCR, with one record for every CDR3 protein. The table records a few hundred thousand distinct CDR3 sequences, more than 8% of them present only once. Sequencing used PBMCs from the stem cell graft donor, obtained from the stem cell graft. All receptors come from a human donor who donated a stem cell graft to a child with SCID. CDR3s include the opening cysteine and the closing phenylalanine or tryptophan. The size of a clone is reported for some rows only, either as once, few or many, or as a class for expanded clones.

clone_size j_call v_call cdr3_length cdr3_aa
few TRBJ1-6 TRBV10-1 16 CASTGGPPGVGSPLHF
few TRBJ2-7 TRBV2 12 CASSGGTGGLYF
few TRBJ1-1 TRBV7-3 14 CASSLDGQDTEAFF
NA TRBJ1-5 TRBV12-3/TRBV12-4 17 CASSSEATGVSNQPQHF
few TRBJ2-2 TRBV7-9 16 CASSSVPTGKAGELFF
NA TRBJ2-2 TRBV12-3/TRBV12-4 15 CASRGDSSNTGELFF
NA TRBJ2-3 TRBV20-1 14 CSAVPASNTDTQYF
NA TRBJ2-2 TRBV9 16 CASSVEPGTNTGELFF
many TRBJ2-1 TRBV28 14 CASRPWGGLNEQFF
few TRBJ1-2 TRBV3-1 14 CASSQERDNYGYTF
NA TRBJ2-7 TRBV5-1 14 CASSPTGITYEQYF
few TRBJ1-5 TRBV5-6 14 CASSLNRVGQPQHF
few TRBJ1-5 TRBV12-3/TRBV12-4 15 CASSSRETSNQPQHF
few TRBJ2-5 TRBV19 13 CASSHRGQETQYF
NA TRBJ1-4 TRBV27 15 CASSVDRRSNEKLFF
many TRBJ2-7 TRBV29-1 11 CSVEGTYEQYF
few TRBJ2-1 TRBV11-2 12 CASSQGQIEQFF
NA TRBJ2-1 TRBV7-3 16 CASSLLGLAGVPEQFF
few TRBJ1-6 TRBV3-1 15 CASTPGTGYGSPLHF
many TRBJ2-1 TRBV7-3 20 CASSLNGPLTLAGGRNEQFF